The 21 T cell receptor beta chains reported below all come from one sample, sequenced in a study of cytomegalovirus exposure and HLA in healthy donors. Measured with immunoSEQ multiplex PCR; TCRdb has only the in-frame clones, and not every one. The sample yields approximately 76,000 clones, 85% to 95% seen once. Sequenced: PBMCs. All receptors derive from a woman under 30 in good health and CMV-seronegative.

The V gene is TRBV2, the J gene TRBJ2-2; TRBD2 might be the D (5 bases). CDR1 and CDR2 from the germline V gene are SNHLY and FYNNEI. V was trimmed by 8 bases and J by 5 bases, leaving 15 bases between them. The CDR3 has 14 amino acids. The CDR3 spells CASQAWSGTGELFF. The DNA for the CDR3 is TGTGCCAGCCAGGCATGGTCGGGGACCGGGGAGCTGTTTTTT.

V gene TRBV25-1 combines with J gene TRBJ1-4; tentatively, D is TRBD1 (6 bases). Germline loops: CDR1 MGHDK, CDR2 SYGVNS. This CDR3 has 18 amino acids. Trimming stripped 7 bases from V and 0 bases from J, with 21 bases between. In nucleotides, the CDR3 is TGTGCCAGCAACACTCCACCCCGCCAGGGGCCAACTAATGAAAAACTGTTTTTT. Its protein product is CASNTPPRQGPTNEKLFF.

The CDR3 loop reads CASSLGGTSGRSYEQYF. CDR3 DNA sequence: TGTGCCAGCAGCTTAGGGGGGACTAGCGGGAGATCCTACGAGCAGTACTTC. The chain links TRBV11-3 to TRBJ2-7; TRBD2 agrees at 14 bases. V shed 1 base and J 1 base; nucleotides not matched to a gene: 3. The V gene's germline CDR1 is SGHNT and CDR2 YENEEA. The CDR3 runs to 17 residues.

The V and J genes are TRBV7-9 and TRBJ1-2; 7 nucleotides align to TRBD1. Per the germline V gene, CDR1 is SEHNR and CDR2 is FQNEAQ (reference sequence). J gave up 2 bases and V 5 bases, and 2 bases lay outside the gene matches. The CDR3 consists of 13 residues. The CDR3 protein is CASSPTGNYGYTF. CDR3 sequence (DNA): TGTGCCAGCAGCCCGACAGGGAACTATGGCTACACCTTC.

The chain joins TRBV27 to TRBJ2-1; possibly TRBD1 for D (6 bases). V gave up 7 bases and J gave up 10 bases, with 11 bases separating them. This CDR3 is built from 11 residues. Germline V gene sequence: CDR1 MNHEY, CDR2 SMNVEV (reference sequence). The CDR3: CASMGTTEQFF. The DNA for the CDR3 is TGTGCCAGCATGGGGACAACCGAGCAGTTCTTC.

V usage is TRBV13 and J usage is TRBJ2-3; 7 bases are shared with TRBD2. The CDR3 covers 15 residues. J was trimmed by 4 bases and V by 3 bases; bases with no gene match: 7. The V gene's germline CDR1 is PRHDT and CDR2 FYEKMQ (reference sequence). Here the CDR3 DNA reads TGTGCCAGCAGCTTGGGGGAGGGCCGTCCAGATACGCAGTATTTT. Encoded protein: CASSLGEGRPDTQYF. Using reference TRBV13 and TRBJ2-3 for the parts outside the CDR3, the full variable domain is AAGVIQSPRHLIKEKRETATLKCYPIPRHDTVYWYQQGPGQDPQFLISFYEKMQSDKGSIPDRFSAQQFSDYHSELNMSSLELGDSALYFCASSLGEGRPDTQYFGPGTRLTVL.

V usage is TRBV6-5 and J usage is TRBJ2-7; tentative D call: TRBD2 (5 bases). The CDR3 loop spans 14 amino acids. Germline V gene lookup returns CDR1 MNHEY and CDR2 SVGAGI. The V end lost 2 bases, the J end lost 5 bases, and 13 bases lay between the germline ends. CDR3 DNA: TGTGCCAGCAGTTACGGGCTAGCTTCCCACGAGCAGTACTTC. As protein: CASSYGLASHEQYF.

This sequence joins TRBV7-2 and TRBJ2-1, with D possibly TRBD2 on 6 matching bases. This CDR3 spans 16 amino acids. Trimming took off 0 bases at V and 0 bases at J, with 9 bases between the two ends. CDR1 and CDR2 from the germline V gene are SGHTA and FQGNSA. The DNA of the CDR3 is TGTGCCAGCAGCTTAGCAGCGGGTAGCTCCTACAATGAGCAGTTCTTC. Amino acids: CASSLAAGSSYNEQFF.

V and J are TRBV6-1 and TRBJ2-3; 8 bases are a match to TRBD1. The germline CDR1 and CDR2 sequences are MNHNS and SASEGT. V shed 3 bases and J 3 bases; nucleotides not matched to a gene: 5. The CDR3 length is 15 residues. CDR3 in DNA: TGTGCCAGCAGTGATATGGGACAGGTTACAGATACGCAGTATTTT. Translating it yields CASSDMGQVTDTQYF.

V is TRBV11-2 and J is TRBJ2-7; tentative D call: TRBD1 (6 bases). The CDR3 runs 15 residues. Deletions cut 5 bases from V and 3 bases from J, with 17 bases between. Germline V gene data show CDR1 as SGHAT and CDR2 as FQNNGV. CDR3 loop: CASSAPQGPVYEQYF. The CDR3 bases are TGTGCCAGCAGCGCACCCCAGGGGCCTGTCTACGAGCAGTACTTC.

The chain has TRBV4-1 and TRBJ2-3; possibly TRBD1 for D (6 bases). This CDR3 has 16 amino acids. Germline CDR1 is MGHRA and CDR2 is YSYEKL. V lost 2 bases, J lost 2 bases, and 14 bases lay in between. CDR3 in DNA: TGCGCCAGCAGCCAACCGGGACAACTCTACACAGATACGCAGTATTTT. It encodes CASSQPGQLYTDTQYF.

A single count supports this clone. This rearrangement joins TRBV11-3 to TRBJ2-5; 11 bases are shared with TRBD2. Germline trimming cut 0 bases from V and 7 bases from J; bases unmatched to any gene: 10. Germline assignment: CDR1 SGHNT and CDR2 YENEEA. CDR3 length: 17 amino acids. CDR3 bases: TGTGCCAGCAGCTTAGATCTTGGGCTAGCGGGAGGCCCGACCCAGTACTTC. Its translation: CASSLDLGLAGGPTQYF.

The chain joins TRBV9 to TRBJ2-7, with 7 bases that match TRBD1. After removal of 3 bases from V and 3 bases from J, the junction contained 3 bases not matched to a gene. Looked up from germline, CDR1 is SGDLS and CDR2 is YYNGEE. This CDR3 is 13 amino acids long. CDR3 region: CASSAGQSYEQYF. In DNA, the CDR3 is TGTGCCAGCAGCGCGGGACAGAGCTACGAGCAGTACTTC.

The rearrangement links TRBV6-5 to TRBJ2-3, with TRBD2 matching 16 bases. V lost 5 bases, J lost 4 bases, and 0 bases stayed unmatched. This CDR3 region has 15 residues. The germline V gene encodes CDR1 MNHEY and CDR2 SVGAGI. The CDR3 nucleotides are TGTGCCAGCAGTGGGACTAGCGGGGGGGCAGATACGCAGTATTTT. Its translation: CASSGTSGGADTQYF.

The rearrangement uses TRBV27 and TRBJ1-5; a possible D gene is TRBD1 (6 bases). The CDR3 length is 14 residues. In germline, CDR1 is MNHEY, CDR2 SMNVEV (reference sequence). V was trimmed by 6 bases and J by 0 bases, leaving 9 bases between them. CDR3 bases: TGTGCCAGCAGCTACAGGGATAGCAATCAGCCCCAGCATTTT. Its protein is CASSYRDSNQPQHF.

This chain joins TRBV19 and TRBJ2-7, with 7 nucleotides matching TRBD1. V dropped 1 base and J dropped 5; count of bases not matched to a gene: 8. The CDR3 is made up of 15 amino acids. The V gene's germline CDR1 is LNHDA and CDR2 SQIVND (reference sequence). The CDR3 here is CASSIGQGLPNEQYF. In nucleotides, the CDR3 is TGTGCCAGTAGTATAGGACAGGGCTTACCTAACGAGCAGTACTTC.

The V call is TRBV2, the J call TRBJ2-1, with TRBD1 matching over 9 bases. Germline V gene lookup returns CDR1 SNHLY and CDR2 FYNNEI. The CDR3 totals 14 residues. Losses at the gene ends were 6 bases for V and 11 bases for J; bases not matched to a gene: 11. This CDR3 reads CASSHPWTGDKQFF. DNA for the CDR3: TGTGCCAGCAGCCACCCTTGGACAGGGGATAAGCAGTTCTTC.

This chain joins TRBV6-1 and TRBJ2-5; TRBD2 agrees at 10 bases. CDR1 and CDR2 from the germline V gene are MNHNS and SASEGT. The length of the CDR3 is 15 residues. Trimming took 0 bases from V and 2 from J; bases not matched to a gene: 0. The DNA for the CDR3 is TGTGCCAGCAGTGAAGCTAGCGGGGGGCAAGAGACCCAGTACTTC. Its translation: CASSEASGGQETQYF.

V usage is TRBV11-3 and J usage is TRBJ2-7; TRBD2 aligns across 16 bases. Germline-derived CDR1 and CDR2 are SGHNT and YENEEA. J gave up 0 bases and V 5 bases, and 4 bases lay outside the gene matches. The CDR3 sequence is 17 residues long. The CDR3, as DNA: TGTGCCAGCAGCGGGACTAGCGGGAGGGTCAGCTCCTACGAGCAGTACTTC. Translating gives CASSGTSGRVSSYEQYF.

CDR3 in DNA: TGTGCCAGTAGATACAGCGGGAGGGCCGACCACGAGCAGTACTTC. It is translated as CASRYSGRADHEQYF. The chain recombines TRBV19 with TRBJ2-7; 10 bases are shared with TRBD2. CDR1 LNHDA and CDR2 SQIVND come from the germline V gene (reference sequence). The CDR3 has 15 amino acids. With 6 bases clipped from V and 5 bases from J, the junction kept 10 bases outside the gene matches.

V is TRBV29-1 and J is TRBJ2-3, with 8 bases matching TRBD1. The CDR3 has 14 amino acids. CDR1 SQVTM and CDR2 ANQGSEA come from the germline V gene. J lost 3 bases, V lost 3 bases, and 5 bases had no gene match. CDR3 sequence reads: CSVDAQGATDTQYF. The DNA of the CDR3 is TGCAGCGTTGATGCGCAGGGGGCAACAGATACGCAGTATTTT.